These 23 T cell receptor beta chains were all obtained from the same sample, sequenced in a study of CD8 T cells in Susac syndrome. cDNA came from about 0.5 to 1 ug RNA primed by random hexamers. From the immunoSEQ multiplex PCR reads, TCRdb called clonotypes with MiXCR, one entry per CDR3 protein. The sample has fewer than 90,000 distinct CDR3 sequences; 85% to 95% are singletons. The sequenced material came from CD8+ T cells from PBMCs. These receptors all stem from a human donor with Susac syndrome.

The CDR3 DNA reads as TGTGCCAGCAGCGTACCCGCCGGGGACCCCTTTTTCGAGCAGTACTTC. Translation: CASSVPAGDPFFEQYF. This rearrangement joins TRBV7-9 to TRBJ2-7, with D tentatively TRBD1 or TRBD2 (5 bases each). There are 16 residues in the CDR3. Trimming pared 5 bases from V and 6 bases from J, leaving 23 bases between. Germline lookup yields CDR1 SEHNR and CDR2 FQNEAQ (reference sequence).

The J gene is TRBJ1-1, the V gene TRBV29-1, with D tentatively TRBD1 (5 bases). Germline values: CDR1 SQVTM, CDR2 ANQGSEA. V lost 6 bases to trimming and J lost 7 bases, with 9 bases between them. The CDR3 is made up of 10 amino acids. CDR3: CSVADSEAFF. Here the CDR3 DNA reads TGCAGCGTCGCCGACAGTGAAGCTTTCTTT. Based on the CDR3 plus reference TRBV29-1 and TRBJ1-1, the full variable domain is SAVISQKPSRDICQRGTSLTIQCQVDSQVTMMFWYRQQPGQSLTLIATANQGSEATYESGFVIDKFPISRPNLTFSTLTVSNMSPEDSSIYLCSVADSEAFFGQGTRLTVV.

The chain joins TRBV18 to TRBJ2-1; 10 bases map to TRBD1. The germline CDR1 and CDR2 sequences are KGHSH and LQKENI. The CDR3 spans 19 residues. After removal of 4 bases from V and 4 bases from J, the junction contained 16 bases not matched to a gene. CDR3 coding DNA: TGTGCCAGCTCACTCGCCCTACTCCCCGGGACAGGGGTTTACAATGAGCAGTTCTTC. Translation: CASSLALLPGTGVYNEQFF.

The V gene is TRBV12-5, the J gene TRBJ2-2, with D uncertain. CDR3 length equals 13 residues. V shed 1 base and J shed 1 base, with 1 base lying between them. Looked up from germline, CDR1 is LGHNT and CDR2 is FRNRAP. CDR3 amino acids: CASGLGNTGELFF. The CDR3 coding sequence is TGTGCTAGTGGTTTGGGGAACACCGGGGAGCTGTTTTTT.

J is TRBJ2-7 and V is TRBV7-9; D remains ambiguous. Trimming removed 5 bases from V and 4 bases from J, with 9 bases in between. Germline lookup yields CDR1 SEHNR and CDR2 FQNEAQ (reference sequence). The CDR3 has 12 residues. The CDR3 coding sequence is TGTGCCAGCAGCACTGGACGTTACGAGCAGTACTTC. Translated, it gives CASSTGRYEQYF.

As DNA, the CDR3 is TGCGCCAGCAGCTCCTTGGGACTAGCGGGCTTCACAGATACGCAGTATTTT. Translation gives CASSSLGLAGFTDTQYF. The gene calls are TRBV5-1 and TRBJ2-3; the match to TRBD2 covers 12 bases. V shed 3 bases, J shed 2 bases, and the junction held 7 bases outside the gene matches. From germline, CDR1 is SGHRS and CDR2 YFSETQ. This CDR3 has 17 residues.

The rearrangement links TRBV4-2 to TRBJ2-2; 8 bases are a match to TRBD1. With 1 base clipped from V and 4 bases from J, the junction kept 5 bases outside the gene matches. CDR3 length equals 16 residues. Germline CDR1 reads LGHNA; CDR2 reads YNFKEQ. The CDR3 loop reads CASSQALQGGTGELFF. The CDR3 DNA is TGTGCCAGCAGCCAAGCCTTACAGGGGGGCACCGGGGAGCTGTTTTTT.

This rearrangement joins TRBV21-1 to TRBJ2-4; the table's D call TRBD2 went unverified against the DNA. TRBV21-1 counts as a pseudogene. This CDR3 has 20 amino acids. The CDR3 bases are TGTGCCAGCAGCAAGGTGGTGACTAGCGGGAGACCTCTAGCCAAAAACATTCAGTACTTC. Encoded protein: CASSKVVTSGRPLAKNIQYF.

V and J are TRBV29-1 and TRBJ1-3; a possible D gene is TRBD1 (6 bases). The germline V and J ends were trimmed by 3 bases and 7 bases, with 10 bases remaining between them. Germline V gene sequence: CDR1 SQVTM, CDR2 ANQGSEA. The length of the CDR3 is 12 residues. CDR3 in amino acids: CSVDGDRNTIYF. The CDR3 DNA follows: TGCAGCGTTGATGGAGACAGGAACACCATATATTTT.

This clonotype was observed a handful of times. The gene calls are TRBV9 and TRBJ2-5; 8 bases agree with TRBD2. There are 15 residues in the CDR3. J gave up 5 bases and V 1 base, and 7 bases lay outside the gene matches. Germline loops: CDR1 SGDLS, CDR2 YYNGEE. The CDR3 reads CASSVSAGEGETQYF. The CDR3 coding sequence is TGTGCCAGCAGCGTATCAGCGGGAGAGGGGGAGACCCAGTACTTC.

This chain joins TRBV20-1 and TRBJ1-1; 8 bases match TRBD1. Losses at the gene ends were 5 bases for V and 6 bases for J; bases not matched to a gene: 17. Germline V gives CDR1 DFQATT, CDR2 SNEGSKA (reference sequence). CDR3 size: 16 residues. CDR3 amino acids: CSAVLYTDRAFPEAFF. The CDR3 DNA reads TGCAGTGCTGTCCTCTACACGGACAGGGCATTCCCTGAAGCTTTCTTT.

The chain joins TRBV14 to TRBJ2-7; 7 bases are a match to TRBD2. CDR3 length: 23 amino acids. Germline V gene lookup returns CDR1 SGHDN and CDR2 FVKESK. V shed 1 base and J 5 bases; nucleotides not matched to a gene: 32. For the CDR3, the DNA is TGTGCCAGCAGCCAAGTCTTGCGACCTCTGGGGCGCGGGAGATTCCCCCCCGGCAACGAGCAGTACTTC. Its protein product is CASSQVLRPLGRGRFPPGNEQYF.

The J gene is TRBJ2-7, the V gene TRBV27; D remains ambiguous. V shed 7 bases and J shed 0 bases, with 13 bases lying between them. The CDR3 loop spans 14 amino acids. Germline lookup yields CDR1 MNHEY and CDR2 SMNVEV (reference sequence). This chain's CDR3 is CASTPKVNSYEQYF. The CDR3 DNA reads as TGTGCCAGCACCCCGAAGGTTAACTCCTACGAGCAGTACTTC.

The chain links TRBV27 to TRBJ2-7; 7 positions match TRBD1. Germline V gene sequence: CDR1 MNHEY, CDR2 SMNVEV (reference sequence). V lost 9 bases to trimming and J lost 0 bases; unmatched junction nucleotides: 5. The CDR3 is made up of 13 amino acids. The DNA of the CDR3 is TGTGCCAGTAGCCGGGACAGCTCCTACGAGCAGTACTTC. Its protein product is CASSRDSSYEQYF.

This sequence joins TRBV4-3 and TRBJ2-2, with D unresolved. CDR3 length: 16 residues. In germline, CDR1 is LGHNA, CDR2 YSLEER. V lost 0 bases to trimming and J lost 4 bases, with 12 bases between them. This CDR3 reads CASSQDGSMSTGELFF. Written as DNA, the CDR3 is TGCGCCAGCAGCCAAGATGGAAGTATGTCCACCGGGGAGCTGTTTTTT.

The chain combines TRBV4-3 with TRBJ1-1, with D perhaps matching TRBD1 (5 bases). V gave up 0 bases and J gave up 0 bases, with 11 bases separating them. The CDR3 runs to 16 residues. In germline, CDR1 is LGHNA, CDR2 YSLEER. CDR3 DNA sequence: TGCGCCAGCAGCCAAGACTGGACGGGACTGAACACTGAAGCTTTCTTT. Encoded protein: CASSQDWTGLNTEAFF.

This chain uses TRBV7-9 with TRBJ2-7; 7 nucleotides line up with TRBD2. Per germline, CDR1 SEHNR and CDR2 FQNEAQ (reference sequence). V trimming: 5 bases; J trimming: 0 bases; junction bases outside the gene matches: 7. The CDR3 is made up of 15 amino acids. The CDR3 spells CASSPLGGSSYEQYF. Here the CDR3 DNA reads TGTGCCAGCAGCCCGCTGGGGGGGAGCTCCTACGAGCAGTACTTC.

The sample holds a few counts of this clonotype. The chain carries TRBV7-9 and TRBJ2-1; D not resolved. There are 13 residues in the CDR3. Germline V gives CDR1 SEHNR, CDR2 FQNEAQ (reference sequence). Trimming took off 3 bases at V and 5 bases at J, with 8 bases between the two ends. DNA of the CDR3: TGTGCCAGCAGCTTCCCGGTCAACAATGAGCAGTTCTTC. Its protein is CASSFPVNNEQFF.

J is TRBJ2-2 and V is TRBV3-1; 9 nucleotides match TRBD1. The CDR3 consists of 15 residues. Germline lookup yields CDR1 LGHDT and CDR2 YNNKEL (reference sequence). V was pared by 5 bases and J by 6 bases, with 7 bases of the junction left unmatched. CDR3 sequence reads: CASSKMGQGAGELFF. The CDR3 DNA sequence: TGTGCCAGCAGCAAAATGGGACAGGGAGCCGGGGAGCTGTTTTTT.

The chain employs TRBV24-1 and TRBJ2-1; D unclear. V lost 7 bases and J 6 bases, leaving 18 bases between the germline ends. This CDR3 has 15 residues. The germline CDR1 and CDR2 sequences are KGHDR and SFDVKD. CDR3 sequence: CATSPGSPYTNEQFF. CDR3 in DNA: TGTGCCACCAGCCCGGGCAGCCCTTATACCAATGAGCAGTTCTTC.

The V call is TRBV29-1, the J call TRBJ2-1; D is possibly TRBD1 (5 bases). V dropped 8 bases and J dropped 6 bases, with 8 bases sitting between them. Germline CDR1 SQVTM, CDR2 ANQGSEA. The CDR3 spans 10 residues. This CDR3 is CSLGANEQFF. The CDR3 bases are TGCAGCCTAGGGGCCAATGAGCAGTTCTTC.

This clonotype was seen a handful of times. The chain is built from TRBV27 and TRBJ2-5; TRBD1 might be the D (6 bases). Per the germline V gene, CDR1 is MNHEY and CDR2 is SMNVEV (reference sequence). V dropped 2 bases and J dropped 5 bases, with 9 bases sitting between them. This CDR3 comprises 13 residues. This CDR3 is CASSLRGKETQYF. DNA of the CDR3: TGTGCCAGCAGTTTAAGGGGGAAGGAGACCCAGTACTTC.

CDR3 coding DNA: TGTGCCAGTATACTAGCGGGGGGCGCCACAGATACGCAGTATTTT. It yields the protein CASILAGGATDTQYF. The genes are TRBV7-8 and TRBJ2-3; TRBD2 matches 12 bases. This CDR3 spans 15 amino acids. V lost 9 bases to trimming and J lost 2 bases; unmatched junction nucleotides: 6. Germline V gene lookup returns CDR1 SGHVS and CDR2 FQNEAQ.